These 17 T cell receptor beta chains share one sample of origin, sequenced in a study of shared clonotypes between healthy human individuals. Method: immunoSEQ multiplex PCR; TCRdb's copy keeps in-frame clones and lacks some. The table lists hundreds of thousands of clones, roughly 83% of them singletons. Sequencing was performed on PBMCs. These TCRs come from a woman aged 40 to 49 in good health. Some clones in this sample may be carry-over from other donors' samples.

This clone was recorded a few times. The CDR3, as DNA: TGTGCCAGCAGTGAGGACGAGGGGAGCACAGATACGCAGTATTTT. It codes for CASSEDEGSTDTQYF. The genes are TRBV6-4 and TRBJ2-3; either TRBD1 or TRBD2 may fit D (5 bases each). CDR1 and CDR2 from the germline V gene are MRHNA and SNTAGT. CDR3 length: 15 amino acids. V was pared by 3 bases and J by 0 bases, with 10 bases between.

The V and J genes are TRBV27 and TRBJ2-5; 13 bases line up with TRBD2. The CDR3 has 15 amino acids. The V gene end was trimmed by 6 bases and the J gene end by 4 bases; junction bases not matched to a gene: 5. Germline CDR1 MNHEY, CDR2 SMNVEV (reference sequence). The CDR3 region is CASRLAGGGRETQYF. The CDR3 DNA sequence: TGTGCCAGCAGACTAGCGGGAGGGGGCCGAGAGACCCAGTACTTC.

Only a few counts were recorded for this clone. The CDR3 region is CASSVAGAGSYNEQFF. CDR3 coding DNA: TGTGCCAGCAGCGTAGCTGGGGCGGGCTCCTACAATGAGCAGTTCTTC. The genes are TRBV9 and TRBJ2-1; perhaps D is TRBD1 or TRBD2 (5 bases each). V was clipped by 0 bases and J by 0 bases, with 10 bases between them. CDR1 and CDR2 (germline): SGDLS, YYNGEE. The CDR3 is made up of 16 amino acids. The full variable domain, its missing parts supplied by reference TRBV9 and TRBJ2-1, is DSGVTQTPKHLITATGQRVTLRCSPRSGDLSVYWYQQSLDQGLQFLIQYYNGEERAKGNILERFSAQQFPDLHSELNLSSLELGDSALYFCASSVAGAGSYNEQFFGPGTRLTVL.

This chain uses TRBV16 with TRBJ1-2; D may be TRBD1 (5 bases). Germline V lookup: CDR1 KGHSY, CDR2 FQNENV. V was clipped by 1 base and J by 3 bases, with 9 bases between them. The CDR3 has 14 residues. The CDR3 loop is CASSQLEGYYGYTF. CDR3 nucleotide sequence: TGTGCCAGCAGCCAATTGGAGGGGTACTATGGCTACACCTTC.

As to this clone: A read error is possible here, since a much larger clone lies one base away. Additional DNA sequences in this sample encode the identical CDR3. This chain uses TRBV5-6 with TRBJ2-3; D is unresolved. Germline CDR1 and CDR2: SGHDT and YYEEEE. Trimming shortened V by 3 bases and J by 4 bases, and 12 bases separated the two germline ends. This CDR3 is 14 amino acids long. The CDR3 loop is CASSYGLMADTQYF. DNA for the CDR3: TGTGCCAGCAGCTACGGGCTAATGGCAGATACGCAGTATTTT.

The chain joins TRBV2 to TRBJ2-5; perhaps TRBD1 as D (6 bases). CDR1 and CDR2 (germline): SNHLY, FYNNEI. With 6 bases removed from V and 2 bases from J, the gap between germline ends came to 13 bases. This CDR3 has 14 residues. CDR3 in DNA: TGTGCCAGCAGCGGACAGACGAGGCAAGAGACCCAGTACTTC. This encodes CASSGQTRQETQYF.

V usage is TRBV21-1 and J usage is TRBJ1-5; the D call of TRBD1 is as the table states it, not checked on the DNA. TRBV21-1 is given as a pseudogene. This CDR3 has 18 residues. CDR3 loop: CASSKIGCDRVGDQPQHF. The DNA for the CDR3 is TGTGCCAGCAGCAAAATAGGGTGCGACAGGGTAGGGGATCAGCCCCAGCATTTT.

In this sample, this clone turned up once. The J gene is TRBJ2-1, the V gene TRBV7-9; 11 nucleotides match TRBD2. This CDR3 has 17 residues. V was clipped by 4 bases and J by 9 bases; unmatched bases: 14. The V gene's germline CDR1 is SEHNR and CDR2 FQNEAQ (reference sequence). CDR3 nucleotide sequence: TGTGCCAGCAGCTCCCTCCCTAGCGGGAGGCTCTGGGGTGAGCAGTTCTTC. Amino acid sequence: CASSSLPSGRLWGEQFF.

The rearrangement joins TRBV5-4 to TRBJ2-7; 14 nucleotides match TRBD2. The CDR3 totals 16 residues. Trimming removed 8 bases from V and 4 bases from J; junction bases left unmatched: 11. From germline, CDR1 is SGHNT and CDR2 YYREEE (reference sequence). The CDR3 is CASSTGTSGSRYEQYF. As DNA, the CDR3 is TGTGCCAGTTCGACCGGGACTAGCGGGAGTAGGTACGAGCAGTACTTC. The full variable domain, in which reference TRBV5-4 and TRBJ2-7 provide the parts outside the CDR3, is ETGVTQSPTHLIKTRGQQVTLRCSSQSGHNTVSWYQQALGQGPQFIFQYYREEENGRGNFPPRFSGLQFPNYSSELNVNALELDDSALYLCASSTGTSGSRYEQYFGPGTRLTVT.

This clone has ten or more counts. The same CDR3 also results from other DNA sequences found in this sample. This sequence joins TRBV9 and TRBJ1-1; weak D call: TRBD1 (6 bases). Germline lookup yields CDR1 SGDLS and CDR2 YYNGEE. CDR3 size: 15 residues. Trimming cost V 2 bases and J 0 bases, with 11 bases left between them. CDR3 coding DNA: TGTGCCAGCAGCGTTTCCGGGGACATGAACACTGAAGCTTTCTTT. Translated, it gives CASSVSGDMNTEAFF.

V is TRBV29-1 and J is TRBJ1-2, with D possibly matching TRBD1 (6 bases). The CDR3 has 12 amino acids. Germline CDR1 SQVTM, CDR2 ANQGSEA. V was clipped by 6 bases and J by 6 bases, with 14 bases between them. For the CDR3, the DNA is TGCAGCGTAGGACAGACACGAGATGGCTACACCTTC. Its protein product is CSVGQTRDGYTF.

The sample holds one count of this clone. The J gene is TRBJ2-3, the V gene TRBV27; D is possibly TRBD2 (6 bases). Germline CDR1 MNHEY, CDR2 SMNVEV (reference sequence). This CDR3 region has 14 residues. V was clipped by 10 bases and J by 6 bases, with 20 bases between them. DNA for the CDR3: TGTGCCACCCGGGGGTGGGGGAGTGGTGATACGCAGTATTTT. Encoded protein: CATRGWGSGDTQYF.

The CDR3 region has the DNA TGTGCCAGCAGCCAACTAGCGGAGGGGAACACCGGGGAGCTGTTTTTT. Its protein is CASSQLAEGNTGELFF. The J gene is TRBJ2-2, the V gene TRBV6-4; 8 bases align to TRBD2. V shed 6 bases, J shed 1 base, and the junction held 7 bases outside the gene matches. The CDR3 extends over 16 amino acids. Germline V gene data show CDR1 as MRHNA and CDR2 as SNTAGT.

The chain is built from TRBV28 and TRBJ1-3; D is possibly TRBD1 (5 bases). This CDR3 is 14 amino acids long. CDR1 is MDHEN and CDR2 is SYDVKM in the germline V gene. V lost 7 bases and J 0 bases, leaving 10 bases between the germline ends. The CDR3 DNA follows: TGTGCCAGCAAGGAGGGGATCTCTGGAAACACCATATATTTT. Its protein product is CASKEGISGNTIYF.

V usage is TRBV19 and J usage is TRBJ1-5; TRBD1 might be the D (5 bases). Trimming took off 9 bases at V and 1 base at J, with 16 bases between the two ends. The germline CDR1 and CDR2 sequences are LNHDA and SQIVND (reference sequence). The CDR3 has 15 residues. The CDR3 nucleotides read TGTGCCAGCAGCCCAGGGTATCTAAGCAATCAGCCCCAGCATTTT. This sequence encodes CASSPGYLSNQPQHF.

The table lists this clone with a few counts. The chain joins TRBV27 to TRBJ1-1, with D tentatively TRBD1 (5 bases). Germline CDR1 and CDR2: MNHEY and SMNVEV (reference sequence). CDR3 size: 12 residues. Trimming cost V 3 bases and J 7 bases, with 9 bases left between them. The CDR3 sequence: CASSLRGREAFF. The CDR3 DNA sequence: TGTGCCAGCAGTTTGAGGGGACGTGAAGCTTTCTTT.

The V call is TRBV5-1, the J call TRBJ2-7; TRBD2 matches 14 bases. V lost 4 bases to trimming and J lost 4 bases; unmatched junction nucleotides: 16. Per germline, CDR1 SGHRS and CDR2 YFSETQ. The CDR3 is made up of 19 amino acids. CDR3 nucleotides: TGCGCCAGCAGCCACAGGACTAGCGGGAGGATCTTCGGGCGATACGAGCAGTACTTC. This translates into CASSHRTSGRIFGRYEQYF.